Listed below are T cell receptor beta chains from one sample, sequenced in a study of blood T cell repertoires in COVID-19. Libraries were prepared by immunoSEQ multiplex PCR; TCRdb keeps only in-frame clonotypes and omits some of them. The sample yields about 150,000 clones, about nine tenths seen once. What was sequenced was PBMCs or T cells enriched from blood (not recorded which). The source of these receptors is a woman aged 35 to 49 who had been exposed to COVID-19. Both conserved end residues are part of each CDR3. The D gene is left open where the match is weak. Only part of the rows carry a size: once, few, many, or a class if the clone is expanded.

j_gene | v_gene | abundance | d_gene | CDR3aa | CDR3nt
TRBJ2-1 | TRBV7-9 | - | - | CASSLGRALEFYNEQFF | TGTGCCAGCAGCTTAGGTAGAGCCCTAGAATTCTACAATGAGCAGTTCTTC
TRBJ2-7 | TRBV5-1 | few | TRBD2 | CASSLELAGSSYEQYF | TGCGCCAGCAGCTTGGAACTAGCGGGGAGCTCCTACGAGCAGTACTTC
TRBJ1-1 | TRBV5-1 | - | - | CASSQVGTEAFF | TGCGCCAGCAGTCAAGTCGGCACTGAAGCTTTCTTT
TRBJ1-2 | TRBV27 | - | - | CASSPSGSGPNGYTF | TGTGCCAGCAGTCCCTCCGGCTCGGGTCCTAATGGCTACACCTTC
TRBJ2-3 | TRBV4-1 | - | - | CASSQDRLYQNTDTQYF | TGCGCCAGCAGCCAAGACCGCTTGTATCAGAACACAGATACGCAGTATTTT
TRBJ1-2 | TRBV7-9 | - | - | CASSPQGSYGYTF | TGTGCCAGCAGCCCCCAGGGGTCCTATGGCTACACCTTC
TRBJ2-3 | TRBV7-2 | - | - | CASSLNPVSTDTQYF | TGTGCCAGCAGCTTAAACCCGGTGAGCACAGATACGCAGTATTTT
TRBJ2-3 | TRBV15 | once | - | CATSSGQRTGTDTQYF | TGTGCCACCAGCAGCGGACAGCGGACGGGCACAGATACGCAGTATTTT
TRBJ2-1 | TRBV29-1 | - | TRBD1 | CSVDRRGVRGSNEQFF | TGCAGCGTTGATCGAAGAGGGGTCAGGGGGAGCAATGAGCAGTTCTTC
TRBJ2-7 | TRBV7-2 | - | - | CASSSQGTDEQYF | TGTGCCAGCAGCTCCCAGGGTACGGACGAGCAGTACTTC
TRBJ1-1 | TRBV9 | - | - | CASSEGGVVNTEAFF | TGTGCCAGCAGCGAGGGAGGGGTGGTCAACACTGAAGCTTTCTTT
TRBJ2-3 | TRBV5-6 | - | - | CASSFFLRNTDTQYF | TGTGCCAGCAGCTTTTTTCTGCGGAACACAGATACGCAGTATTTT
TRBJ2-1 | TRBV2 | - | - | CASSESITGSQQFF | TGTGCCAGCAGTGAAAGCATTACGGGATCCCAGCAGTTCTTC
TRBJ2-1 | TRBV29-1 | - | - | CSVEVGLPSYNEQFF | TGCAGCGTTGAAGTGGGACTGCCCTCCTACAATGAGCAGTTCTTC
TRBJ2-1 | TRBV7-9 | - | TRBD2 | CASITGGSGYNEQFF | TGTGCCAGCATCACGGGGGGTAGCGGTTACAATGAGCAGTTCTTC
TRBJ2-5 | TRBV5-1 | - | TRBD1 | CASALGIGQAQETQYF | TGCGCCAGCGCCTTAGGGATAGGACAGGCACAAGAGACCCAGTACTTC
TRBJ1-4 | TRBV5-1 | - | - | CASSHRDLDEKLFF | TGCGCCAGCAGCCACAGGGACCTCGACGAAAAACTGTTTTTT
TRBJ2-7 | TRBV9 | once | TRBD1 | CASSVGDRAYEQYF | TGTGCCAGCAGCGTAGGGGACAGGGCCTACGAGCAGTACTTC
TRBJ2-2 | TRBV28 | - | - | CASSFHRLGTGELFF | TGTGCCAGCAGTTTCCACAGGTTGGGCACCGGGGAGCTGTTTTTT
TRBJ1-3 | TRBV28 | - | TRBD1 | CASSSGTGFVIAGNTIYF | TGTGCCAGCAGTTCCGGGACAGGGTTCGTGATTGCTGGAAACACCATATATTTT
TRBJ2-1 | TRBV7-9 | - | TRBD2 | CASSLNKGLHNEQFF | TGTGCCAGCAGCTTAAATAAGGGACTACACAATGAGCAGTTCTTC
TRBJ2-1 | TRBV27 | - | - | CASSGLGGALLSSYNEQFF | TGTGCCAGCAGTGGGTTGGGGGGGGCCCTCCTTAGCTCCTACAATGAGCAGTTCTTC
TRBJ1-3 | TRBV15 | - | - | CATSRYRQNTGNTIYF | TGTGCCACCAGCAGATATCGACAGAACACTGGAAACACCATATATTTT
TRBJ2-2 | TRBV5-1 | - | TRBD1 | CASSEDRGHGTGELFF | TGCGCCAGCTCAGAGGACAGGGGGCATGGCACCGGGGAGCTGTTTTTT
TRBJ2-5 | TRBV18 | - | - | CASSLTGGASGETQYF | TGTGCCAGCTCTCTTACAGGAGGGGCATCTGGGGAGACCCAGTACTTC
TRBJ2-4 | TRBV14 | - | TRBD1 | CASSPRQGYIQYF | TGTGCCAGCAGCCCGCGACAGGGATACATTCAGTACTTC
TRBJ2-7 | TRBV5-4 | once | TRBD1 | CASSLQGKDEQYF | TGTGCCAGCAGCTTACAGGGGAAAGACGAGCAGTACTTC
TRBJ2-7 | TRBV6-5 | - | TRBD2 | CASSQLRTSGYEQYF | TGTGCCAGCAGTCAGCTCAGGACTAGCGGATACGAGCAGTACTTC
TRBJ1-6 | TRBV7-9 | - | - | CASSLVRGNSPLHF | TGTGCCAGCAGCTTAGTCAGGGGCAATTCACCCCTCCACTTT